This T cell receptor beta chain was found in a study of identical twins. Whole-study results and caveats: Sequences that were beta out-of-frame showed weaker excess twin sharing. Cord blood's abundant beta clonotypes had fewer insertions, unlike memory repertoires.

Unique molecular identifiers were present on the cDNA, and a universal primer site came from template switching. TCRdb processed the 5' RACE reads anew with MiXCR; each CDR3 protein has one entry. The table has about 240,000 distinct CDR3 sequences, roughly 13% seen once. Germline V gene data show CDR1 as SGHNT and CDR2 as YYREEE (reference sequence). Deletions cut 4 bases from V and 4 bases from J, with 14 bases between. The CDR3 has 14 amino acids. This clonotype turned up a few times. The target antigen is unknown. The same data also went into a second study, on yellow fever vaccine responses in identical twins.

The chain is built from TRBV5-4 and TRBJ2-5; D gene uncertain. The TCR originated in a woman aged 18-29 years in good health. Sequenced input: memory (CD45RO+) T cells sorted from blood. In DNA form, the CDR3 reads TGTGCCAGCAGCCCGGACCATAGCAGAGAGACCCAGTACTTC. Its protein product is CASSPDHSRETQYF.